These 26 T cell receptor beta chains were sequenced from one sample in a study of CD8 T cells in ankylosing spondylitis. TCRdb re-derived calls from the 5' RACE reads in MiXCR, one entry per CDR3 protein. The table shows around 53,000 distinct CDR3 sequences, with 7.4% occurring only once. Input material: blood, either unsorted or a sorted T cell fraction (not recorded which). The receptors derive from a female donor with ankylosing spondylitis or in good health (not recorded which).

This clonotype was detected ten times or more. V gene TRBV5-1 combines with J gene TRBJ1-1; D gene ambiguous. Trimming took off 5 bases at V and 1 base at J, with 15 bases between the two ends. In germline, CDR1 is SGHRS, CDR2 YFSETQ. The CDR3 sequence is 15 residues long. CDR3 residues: CASSLASLRNTEAFF. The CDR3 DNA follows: TGCGCCAGCAGTTTAGCTTCCCTGAGGAACACTGAAGCTTTCTTT.

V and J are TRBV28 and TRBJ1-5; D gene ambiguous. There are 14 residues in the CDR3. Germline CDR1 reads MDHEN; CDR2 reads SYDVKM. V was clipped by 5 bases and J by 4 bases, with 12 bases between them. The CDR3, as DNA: TGTGCCAGCAGTCCTCCCGGCACGAATCAGCCCCAGCATTTT. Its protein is CASSPPGTNQPQHF.

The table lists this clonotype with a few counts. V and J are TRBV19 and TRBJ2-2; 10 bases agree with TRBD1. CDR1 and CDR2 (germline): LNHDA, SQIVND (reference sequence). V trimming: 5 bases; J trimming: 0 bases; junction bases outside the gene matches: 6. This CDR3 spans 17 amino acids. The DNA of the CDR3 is TGTGCCAGTAGTCCGGGACAGGGGTCGGCGAACACCGGGGAGCTGTTTTTT. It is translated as CASSPGQGSANTGELFF.

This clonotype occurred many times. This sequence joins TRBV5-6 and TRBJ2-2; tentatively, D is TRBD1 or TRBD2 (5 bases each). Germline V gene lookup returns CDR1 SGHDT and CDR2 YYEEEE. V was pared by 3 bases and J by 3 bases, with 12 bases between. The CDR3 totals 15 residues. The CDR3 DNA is TGTGCCAGCAGCTGGGGACGGACATACACCGGGGAGCTGTTTTTT. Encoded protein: CASSWGRTYTGELFF.

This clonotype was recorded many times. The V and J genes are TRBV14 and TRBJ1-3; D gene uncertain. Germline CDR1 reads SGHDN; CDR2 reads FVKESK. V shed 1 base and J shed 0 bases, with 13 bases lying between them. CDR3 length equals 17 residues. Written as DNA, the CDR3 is TGTGCCAGCAGCCAAGGAGGGAGGCTCTACTCTGGAAACACCATATATTTT. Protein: CASSQGGRLYSGNTIYF.

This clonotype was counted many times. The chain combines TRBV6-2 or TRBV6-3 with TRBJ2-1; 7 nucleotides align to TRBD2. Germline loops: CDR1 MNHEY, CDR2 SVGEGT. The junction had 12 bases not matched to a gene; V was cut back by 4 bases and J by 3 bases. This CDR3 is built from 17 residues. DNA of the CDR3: TGTGCCAGCAGTTCCCTGAGGGCGGGGGAACTCTACAATGAGCAGTTCTTC. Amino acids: CASSSLRAGELYNEQFF.

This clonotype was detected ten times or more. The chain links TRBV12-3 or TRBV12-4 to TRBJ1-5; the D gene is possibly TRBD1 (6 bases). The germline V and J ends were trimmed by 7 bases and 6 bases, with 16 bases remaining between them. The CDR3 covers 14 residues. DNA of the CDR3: TGTGCCAGCACTACGGGGGCAGGGAGTCAGCCCCAGCATTTT. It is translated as CASTTGAGSQPQHF.

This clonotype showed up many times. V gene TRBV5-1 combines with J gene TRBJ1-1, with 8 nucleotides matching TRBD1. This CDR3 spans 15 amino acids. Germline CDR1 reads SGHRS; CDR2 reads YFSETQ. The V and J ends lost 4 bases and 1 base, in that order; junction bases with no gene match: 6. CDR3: CASSPGQGGNTEAFF. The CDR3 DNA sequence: TGCGCCAGCAGCCCCGGACAGGGAGGGAACACTGAAGCTTTCTTT. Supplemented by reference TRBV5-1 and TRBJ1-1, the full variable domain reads KAGVTQTPRYLIKTRGQQVTLSCSPISGHRSVSWYQQTPGQGLQFLFEYFSETQRNKGNFPGRFSGRQFSNSRSEMNVSTLELGDSALYLCASSPGQGGNTEAFFGQGTRLTVV.

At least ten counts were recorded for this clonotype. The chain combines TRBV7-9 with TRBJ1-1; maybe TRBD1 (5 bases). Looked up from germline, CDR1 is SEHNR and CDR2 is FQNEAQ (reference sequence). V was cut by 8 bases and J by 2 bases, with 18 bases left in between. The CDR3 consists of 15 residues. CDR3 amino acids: CASGGREILNTEAFF. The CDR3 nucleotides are TGTGCCAGCGGCGGCAGGGAGATTTTAAACACTGAAGCTTTCTTT.

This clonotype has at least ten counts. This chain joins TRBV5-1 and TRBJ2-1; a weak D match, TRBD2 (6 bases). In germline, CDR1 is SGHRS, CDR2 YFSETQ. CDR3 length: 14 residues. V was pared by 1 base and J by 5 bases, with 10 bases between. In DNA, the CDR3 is TGCGCCAGCAGCTTGTTGCGGGGAAACAATGAGCAGTTCTTC. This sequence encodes CASSLLRGNNEQFF.

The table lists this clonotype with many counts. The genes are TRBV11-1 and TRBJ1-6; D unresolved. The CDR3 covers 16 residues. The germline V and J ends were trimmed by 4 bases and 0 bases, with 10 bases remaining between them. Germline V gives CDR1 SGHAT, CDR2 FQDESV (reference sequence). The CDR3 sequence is CASSSDESSYNSPLHF. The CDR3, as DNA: TGTGCCAGCAGCTCCGACGAGAGCTCCTATAATTCACCCCTCCACTTT.

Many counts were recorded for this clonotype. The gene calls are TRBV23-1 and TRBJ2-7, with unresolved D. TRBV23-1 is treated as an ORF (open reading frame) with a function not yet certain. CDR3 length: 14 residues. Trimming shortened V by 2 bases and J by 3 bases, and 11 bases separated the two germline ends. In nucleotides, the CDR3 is TGCGCCAGCAGTCAACCCAAAAGGGACTACGAGCAGTACGTC. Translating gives CASSQPKRDYEQYV.

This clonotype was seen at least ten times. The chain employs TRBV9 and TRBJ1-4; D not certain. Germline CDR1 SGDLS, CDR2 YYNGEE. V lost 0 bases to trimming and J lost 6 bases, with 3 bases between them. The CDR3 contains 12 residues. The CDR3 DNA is TGTGCCAGCAGCGTAGGTGATGAAAAACTGTTTTTT. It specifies CASSVGDEKLFF.

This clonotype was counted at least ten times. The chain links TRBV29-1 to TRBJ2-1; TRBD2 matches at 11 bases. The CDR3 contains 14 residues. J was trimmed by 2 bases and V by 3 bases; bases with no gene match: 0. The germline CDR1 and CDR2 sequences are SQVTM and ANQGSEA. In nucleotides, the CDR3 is TGCAGCGTTGAGACTAGCGGGGCCTACAATGAGCAGTTCTTC. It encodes CSVETSGAYNEQFF.

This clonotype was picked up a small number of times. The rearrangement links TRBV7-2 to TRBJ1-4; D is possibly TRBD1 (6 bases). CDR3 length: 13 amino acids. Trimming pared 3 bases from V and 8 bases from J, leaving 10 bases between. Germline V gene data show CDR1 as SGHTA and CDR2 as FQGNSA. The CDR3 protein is CASSFGGLEKLFF. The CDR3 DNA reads TGTGCCAGCAGCTTTGGGGGGCTGGAAAAACTGTTTTTT. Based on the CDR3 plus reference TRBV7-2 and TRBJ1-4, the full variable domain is GAGVSQSPSNKVTEKGKDVELRCDPISGHTALYWYRQSLGQGLEFLIYFQGNSAPDKSGLPSDRFSAERTGGSVSTLTIQRTQQEDSAVYLCASSFGGLEKLFFGSGTQLSVL.

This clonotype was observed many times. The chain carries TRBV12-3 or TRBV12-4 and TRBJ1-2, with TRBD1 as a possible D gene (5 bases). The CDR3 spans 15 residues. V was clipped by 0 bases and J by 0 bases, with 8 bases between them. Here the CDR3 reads CASSLAPGPNYGYTF. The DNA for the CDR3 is TGTGCCAGCAGTTTAGCACCGGGGCCTAACTATGGCTACACCTTC.

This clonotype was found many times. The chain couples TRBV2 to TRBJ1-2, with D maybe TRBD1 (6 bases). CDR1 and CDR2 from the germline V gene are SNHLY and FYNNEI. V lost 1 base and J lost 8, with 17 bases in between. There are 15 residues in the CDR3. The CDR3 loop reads CASSEGQAPLGGYTF. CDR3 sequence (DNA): TGTGCCAGCAGTGAAGGACAGGCCCCCCTTGGGGGCTACACCTTC.

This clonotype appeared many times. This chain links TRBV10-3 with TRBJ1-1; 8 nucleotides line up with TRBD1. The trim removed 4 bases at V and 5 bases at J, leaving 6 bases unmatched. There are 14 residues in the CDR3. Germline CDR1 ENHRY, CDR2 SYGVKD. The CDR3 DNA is TGTGCCATCAGTGCGTCAGGGGGCTCAACTGAAGCTTTCTTT. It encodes CAISASGGSTEAFF.

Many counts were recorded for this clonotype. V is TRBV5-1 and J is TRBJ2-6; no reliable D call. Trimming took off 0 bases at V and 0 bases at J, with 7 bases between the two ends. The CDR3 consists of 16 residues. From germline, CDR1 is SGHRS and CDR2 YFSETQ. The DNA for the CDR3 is TGCGCCAGCAGCTTGGGCTTTCGCTCTGGGGCCAACGTCCTGACTTTC. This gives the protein CASSLGFRSGANVLTF.

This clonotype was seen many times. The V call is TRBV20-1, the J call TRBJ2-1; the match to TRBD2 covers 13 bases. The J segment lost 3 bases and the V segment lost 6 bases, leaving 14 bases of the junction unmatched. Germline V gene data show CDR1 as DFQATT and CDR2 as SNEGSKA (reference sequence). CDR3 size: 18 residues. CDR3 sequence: CSAPPKGLAGAYYNEQFF. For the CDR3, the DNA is TGCAGTGCCCCCCCGAAAGGACTAGCGGGGGCCTACTACAATGAGCAGTTCTTC.

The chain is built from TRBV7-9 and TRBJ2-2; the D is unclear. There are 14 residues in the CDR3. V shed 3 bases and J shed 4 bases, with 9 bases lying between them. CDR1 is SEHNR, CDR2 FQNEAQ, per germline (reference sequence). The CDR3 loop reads CASSFHPSTGELFF. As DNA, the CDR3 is TGTGCCAGCAGCTTCCATCCTAGCACCGGGGAGCTGTTTTTT.

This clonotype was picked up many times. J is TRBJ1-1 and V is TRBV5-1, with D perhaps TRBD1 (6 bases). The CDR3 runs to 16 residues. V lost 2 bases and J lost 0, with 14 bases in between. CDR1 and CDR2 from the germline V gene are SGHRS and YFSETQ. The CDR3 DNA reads TGCGCCAGCAGCTTAGGTCGGACAGCTCTGAACACTGAAGCTTTCTTT. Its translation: CASSLGRTALNTEAFF. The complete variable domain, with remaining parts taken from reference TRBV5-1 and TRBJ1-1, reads KAGVTQTPRYLIKTRGQQVTLSCSPISGHRSVSWYQQTPGQGLQFLFEYFSETQRNKGNFPGRFSGRQFSNSRSEMNVSTLELGDSALYLCASSLGRTALNTEAFFGQGTRLTVV.

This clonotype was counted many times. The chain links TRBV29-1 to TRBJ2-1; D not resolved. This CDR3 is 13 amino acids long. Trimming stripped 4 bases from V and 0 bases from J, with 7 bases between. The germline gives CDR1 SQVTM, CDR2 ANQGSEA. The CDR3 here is CSVAVISYNEQFF. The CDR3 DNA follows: TGCAGCGTTGCGGTAATCTCCTACAATGAGCAGTTCTTC.

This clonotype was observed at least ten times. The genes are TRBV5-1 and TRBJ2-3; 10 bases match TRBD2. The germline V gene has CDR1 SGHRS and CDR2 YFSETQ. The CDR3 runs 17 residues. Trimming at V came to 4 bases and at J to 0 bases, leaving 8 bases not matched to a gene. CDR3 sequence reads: CASSLEGTSVSTDTQYF. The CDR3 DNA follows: TGCGCCAGCAGCCTGGAAGGGACTAGCGTTAGCACAGATACGCAGTATTTT.

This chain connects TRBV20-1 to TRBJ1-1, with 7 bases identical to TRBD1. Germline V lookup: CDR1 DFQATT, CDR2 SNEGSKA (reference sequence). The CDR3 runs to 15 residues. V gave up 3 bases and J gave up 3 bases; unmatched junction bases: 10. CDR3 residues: CSAREIQGPHTEAFF. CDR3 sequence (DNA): TGCAGTGCTAGGGAAATACAGGGGCCCCACACTGAAGCTTTCTTT.

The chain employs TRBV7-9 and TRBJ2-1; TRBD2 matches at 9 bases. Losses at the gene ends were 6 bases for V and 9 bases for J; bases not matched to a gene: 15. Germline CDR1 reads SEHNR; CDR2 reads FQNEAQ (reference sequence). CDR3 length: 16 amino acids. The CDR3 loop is CASRPQGSGGLVEQFF. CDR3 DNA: TGTGCCAGCAGGCCCCAGGGTAGCGGGGGTCTCGTTGAGCAGTTCTTC.